The 20 T cell receptor beta chains presented below share a single source sample, sequenced in a study of shared clonotypes between healthy human individuals. Naive CD8 cells were CD45RO-negative, positively selected for CCR7, excluding terminally differentiated effector memory CD45RA+ cells. The assay was immunoSEQ multiplex PCR, and TCRdb's table has in-frame clones only and misses some. The table records some 2,000,000 clones, roughly 94% of them present only once. Sequencing was performed on naive CD8+ T cells sorted from blood. The receptors stem from a man younger than 35 in good health.

The rearrangement joins TRBV7-9 to TRBJ2-1; TRBD1 matches 7 bases. Unmatched junction bases numbered 5, after V lost 2 bases and J lost 1 base. The CDR3 sequence is 16 residues long. Germline V CDR1 and CDR2: SEHNR, FQNEAQ (reference sequence). For the CDR3, the DNA is TGTGCCAGCAGCTTATATTCGGGACAGTCCTACAATGAGCAGTTCTTC. It specifies CASSLYSGQSYNEQFF.

The chain joins TRBV4-1 to TRBJ2-1; the D is unclear. Looked up from germline, CDR1 is MGHRA and CDR2 is YSYEKL. Trimming cost V 1 base and J 8 bases, with 9 bases left between them. CDR3 length equals 13 residues. CDR3 DNA sequence: TGCGCCAGCAGCCAAGTTCAGGCTCATGAGCAGTTCTTC. Encoded protein: CASSQVQAHEQFF.

The rearrangement uses TRBV2 and TRBJ2-5, with D perhaps being TRBD1 or TRBD2 (5 bases each). CDR1 and CDR2 from the germline V gene are SNHLY and FYNNEI. There are 12 residues in the CDR3. Trimming took 1 base from V and 10 from J, leaving 10 bases between them. CDR3 in DNA: TGTGCCAGCAGTGAAGGGGACGATAACCAGTACTTC. Residues: CASSEGDDNQYF.

This chain uses TRBV7-9 with TRBJ1-5; D is unresolved. The CDR3 is 19 amino acids. Trimming took off 2 bases at V and 8 bases at J, with 28 bases between the two ends. The germline gives CDR1 SEHNR, CDR2 FQNEAQ (reference sequence). The CDR3 nucleotides are TGTGCCAGCAGCTTACTACCCGGACGCGTGCCTATAAGCCTGGAGCCCCAGCATTTT. Residues: CASSLLPGRVPISLEPQHF.

This rearrangement joins TRBV30 to TRBJ1-1; a possible D gene is TRBD1 (5 bases). Germline V CDR1 and CDR2: GTSNPN, SVGIG (reference sequence). V lost 0 bases and J lost 7, with 9 bases in between. This CDR3 is 12 amino acids long. The CDR3 protein is CAWSVGAIEAFF. In DNA, the CDR3 is TGTGCCTGGAGTGTTGGGGCGATTGAAGCTTTCTTT.

The V call is TRBV2, the J call TRBJ1-2; a weak D match, TRBD1 (5 bases). V lost 0 bases, J lost 4 bases, and 15 bases lay in between. This CDR3 has 16 residues. CDR1 and CDR2 (germline): SNHLY, FYNNEI. The DNA of the CDR3 is TGTGCCAGCAGTGAAGCCGTCGAGGGTCAGGGCTATGGCTACACCTTC. Its translation: CASSEAVEGQGYGYTF.

This chain joins TRBV5-4 and TRBJ2-7, with unresolved D. Germline V lookup: CDR1 SGHNT, CDR2 YYREEE (reference sequence). This CDR3 spans 14 amino acids. Trimming shortened V by 0 bases and J by 5 bases, and 12 bases separated the two germline ends. The CDR3 DNA sequence: TGTGCCAGCAGCTTGGATCAGTTTGATCACGAGCAGTACTTC. It encodes CASSLDQFDHEQYF.

The CDR3 loop is CASSLDIGEDTQYF. Here the CDR3 DNA reads TGTGCCAGCAGCTTGGATATTGGGGAGGATACGCAGTATTTT. This rearrangement joins TRBV5-6 to TRBJ2-3; TRBD2 is a possible D gene (5 bases). Trimming pared 0 bases from V and 6 bases from J, leaving 11 bases between. The CDR3 totals 14 residues. Germline V gives CDR1 SGHDT, CDR2 YYEEEE.

The J gene is TRBJ2-7, the V gene TRBV11-1, with unresolved D. V was shortened by 6 bases and J by 0 bases, with 9 bases between the two germline ends. The CDR3 is 13 amino acids. Per germline, CDR1 SGHAT and CDR2 FQDESV (reference sequence). CDR3 DNA sequence: TGTGCCAGCAGACTTCTCTCCTCCTACGAGCAGTACTTC. Encoded protein: CASRLLSSYEQYF. Full variable domain (remainder filled in from reference TRBV11-1 and TRBJ2-7): EAEVAQSPRYKITEKSQAVAFWCDPISGHATLYWYRQILGQGPELLVQFQDESVVDDSQLPKDRFSAERLKGVDSTLKIQPAELGDSAMYLCASRLLSSYEQYFGPGTRLTVT.

This chain joins TRBV4-1 and TRBJ1-5; the match to TRBD1 covers 8 bases. V dropped 3 bases and J dropped 4; count of bases not matched to a gene: 8. This CDR3 comprises 16 residues. Germline CDR1 and CDR2: MGHRA and YSYEKL. CDR3 residues: CASSHSTGEANQPQHF. The CDR3 coding sequence is TGCGCCAGCAGCCATTCGACAGGGGAGGCGAATCAGCCCCAGCATTTT.

The rearrangement links TRBV5-5 to TRBJ2-2, with D maybe TRBD1 (7 bases). The CDR3 runs to 17 residues. Germline values: CDR1 SGHKS, CDR2 YYEKEE (reference sequence). With 3 bases removed from V and 0 bases from J, the gap between germline ends came to 15 bases. Here the CDR3 DNA reads TGTGCCAGCAGCTGGGACTCCGGGACAGCGAACACCGGGGAGCTGTTTTTT. Translation: CASSWDSGTANTGELFF.

The chain is built from TRBV11-2 and TRBJ2-1, with TRBD2 matching 7 bases. V lost 0 bases, J lost 4 bases, and 6 bases stayed unmatched. Germline V lookup: CDR1 SGHAT, CDR2 FQNNGV. The CDR3 runs 16 residues. The CDR3 region is CASSLDSSGEYNEQFF. In DNA form, the CDR3 reads TGTGCCAGCAGCTTAGATTCTAGCGGAGAATACAATGAGCAGTTCTTC.

The chain couples TRBV18 to TRBJ2-2, with 9 bases identical to TRBD1. The CDR3 is made up of 17 amino acids. The V gene's germline CDR1 is KGHSH and CDR2 LQKENI. V gave up 5 bases and J gave up 4 bases; unmatched junction bases: 11. CDR3 sequence (DNA): TGTGCCAGCTCATCACAGGACGGGACAGGGATCACCGGGGAGCTGTTTTTT. Its translation: CASSSQDGTGITGELFF.

The chain employs TRBV11-2 and TRBJ2-5; TRBD2 aligns across 13 bases. Germline values: CDR1 SGHAT, CDR2 FQNNGV. The CDR3 runs to 19 residues. The V segment lost 4 bases and the J segment 4 bases; nucleotides outside the gene matches: 15. The CDR3 DNA follows: TGTGCCAGCAGCTCCTATTGGACTAGCGGGAGCTTATTAGGAGAGACCCAGTACTTC. Amino acids: CASSSYWTSGSLLGETQYF.

This chain joins TRBV5-6 and TRBJ2-7, with 9 bases aligning to TRBD2. This CDR3 region has 17 residues. V shed 0 bases and J 5 bases; nucleotides not matched to a gene: 12. Germline V gene sequence: CDR1 SGHDT, CDR2 YYEEEE. CDR3 DNA: TGTGCCAGCAGCTTGGATCCTAGCGGGGAATCGCTGGACGAGCAGTACTTC. The encoded protein is CASSLDPSGESLDEQYF.

The rearrangement links TRBV15 to TRBJ2-7; 7 bases map to TRBD1. The V segment lost 2 bases and the J segment 1 base; nucleotides outside the gene matches: 2. The CDR3 runs to 14 residues. Germline V gene lookup returns CDR1 LNHNV and CDR2 YYDKDF (reference sequence). The CDR3 nucleotides read TGTGCCACCAGCAGATCGACAGGGTCCTACGAGCAGTACTTC. Residues: CATSRSTGSYEQYF.

This clone has only one observation. In DNA form, the CDR3 reads TGTGCCAGCAGCCCTGGACAAGCTAACTATGGCTACACCTTC. Encoded protein: CASSPGQANYGYTF. This chain connects TRBV6-5 to TRBJ1-2, with D perhaps TRBD1 (5 bases). Trimming shortened V by 6 bases and J by 0 bases, and 11 bases separated the two germline ends. This CDR3 spans 14 amino acids. In germline, CDR1 is MNHEY, CDR2 SVGAGI.

The sample holds one count of this clone. The chain is built from TRBV4-1 and TRBJ2-5; 8 nucleotides align to TRBD2. V was pared by 5 bases and J by 2 bases, with 7 bases of the junction left unmatched. The CDR3 covers 15 residues. The germline CDR1 and CDR2 sequences are MGHRA and YSYEKL. CDR3 nucleotide sequence: TGCGCCAGCAGCTTGGCGGGGGGCCGGCAAGAGACCCAGTACTTC. This encodes CASSLAGGRQETQYF.

The chain uses TRBV7-6 and TRBJ2-7; D not certain. CDR1 SGHVS and CDR2 FNYEAQ come from the germline V gene. The CDR3 runs 13 residues. Deletions cut 5 bases from V and 6 bases from J, with 14 bases between. The CDR3 region is CASSLDTSGEQYF. DNA of the CDR3: TGTGCCAGCAGCCTCGACACCTCGGGCGAGCAGTACTTC. Complete variable domain (other parts from reference TRBV7-6 and TRBJ2-7): GAGVSQSPRYKVTKRGQDVALRCDPISGHVSLYWYRQALGQGPEFLTYFNYEAQQDKSGLPNDRFSAERPEGSISTLTIQRTEQRDSAMYRCASSLDTSGEQYFGPGTRLTVT.

This chain joins TRBV6-6 and TRBJ2-5; D is perhaps TRBD2 (6 bases). Per the germline V gene, CDR1 is MNHNY and CDR2 is SVGAGI (reference sequence). V gave up 6 bases and J gave up 5 bases, with 13 bases separating them. There are 13 residues in the CDR3. CDR3 loop: CASSPGTFETQYF. The CDR3 region has the DNA TGTGCCAGCAGCCCTGGGACTTTCGAGACCCAGTACTTC.